Sequencing of this TCR beta chain was carried out in a study of blood T cell repertoires in COVID-19. Study context: The cDNA or gDNA used as material had been derived from T cells, B-cell-depleted T cells, or PBMCs.

CDR3 length equals 15 residues. Trimming pared 2 bases from V and 4 bases from J, leaving 14 bases between. Germline CDR1 MNHEY, CDR2 SVGAGI. Study processing details: Estimated nucleated cell counts came from reference gene primer amplification. The assay was immunoSEQ multiplex PCR, and TCRdb's table has in-frame clones only and misses some. The DNA gave D and trimming, while V, J and clone size come from that table. This sample has about 210,000 clones, with roughly four fifths found just once. The rearrangement joins TRBV6-5 to TRBJ1-1; D perhaps matches TRBD1 (6 bases). This TCR came from a middle-aged woman with active or convalescent COVID-19. The sample was peripheral blood. The CDR3 protein is CASSYHREASTEAFF. CDR3 DNA sequence: TGTGCCAGCAGTTACCACAGGGAAGCGAGCACTGAAGCTTTCTTT.